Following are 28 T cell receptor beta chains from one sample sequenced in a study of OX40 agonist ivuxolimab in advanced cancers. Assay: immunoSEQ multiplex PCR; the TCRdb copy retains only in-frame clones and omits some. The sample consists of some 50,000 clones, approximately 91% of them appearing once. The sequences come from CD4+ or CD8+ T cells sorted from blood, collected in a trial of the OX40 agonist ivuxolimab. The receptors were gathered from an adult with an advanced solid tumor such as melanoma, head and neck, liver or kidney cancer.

In DNA, the CDR3 is TGTGCCAGCAGCTTGGGGGCACAGGGAAGGAACACTGAAGCTTTCTTT. This gives the protein CASSLGAQGRNTEAFF. The chain uses TRBV5-4 and TRBJ1-1, with D possibly matching TRBD1 (6 bases). Per the germline V gene, CDR1 is SGHNT and CDR2 is YYREEE (reference sequence). This CDR3 spans 16 amino acids. Trimming removed 0 bases at V and 1 base at J, with 13 bases between. Drawing the rest from reference TRBV5-4 and TRBJ1-1, the complete variable domain is ETGVTQSPTHLIKTRGQQVTLRCSSQSGHNTVSWYQQALGQGPQFIFQYYREEENGRGNFPPRFSGLQFPNYSSELNVNALELDDSALYLCASSLGAQGRNTEAFFGQGTRLTVV.

CDR3 in DNA: TGCGCCAGCAGCGGGGGACTAGCGGAAAACAATGAGCAGTTCTTC. It is translated as CASSGGLAENNEQFF. This chain joins TRBV5-1 and TRBJ2-1; 11 bases map to TRBD2. There are 15 residues in the CDR3. J gave up 5 bases and V 4 bases, and 5 bases lay outside the gene matches. CDR1 SGHRS and CDR2 YFSETQ come from the germline V gene.

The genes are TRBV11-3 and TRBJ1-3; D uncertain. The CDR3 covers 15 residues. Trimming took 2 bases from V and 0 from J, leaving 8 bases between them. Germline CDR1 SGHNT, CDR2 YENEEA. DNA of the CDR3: TGTGCCAGCAGCTTATTTGGTAACTCTGGAAACACCATATATTTT. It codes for CASSLFGNSGNTIYF. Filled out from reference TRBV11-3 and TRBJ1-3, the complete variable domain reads EAGVVQSPRYKIIEKKQPVAFWCNPISGHNTLYWYLQNLGQGPELLIRYENEEAVDDSQLPKDRFSAERLKGVDSTLKIQPAELGDSAVYLCASSLFGNSGNTIYFGEGSWLTVV.

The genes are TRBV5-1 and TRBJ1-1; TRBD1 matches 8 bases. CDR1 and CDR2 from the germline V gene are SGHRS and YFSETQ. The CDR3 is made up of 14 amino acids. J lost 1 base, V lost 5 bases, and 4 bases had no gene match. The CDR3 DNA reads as TGCGCCAGCAGGGAGGGGACAGGGAACACTGAAGCTTTCTTT. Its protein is CASREGTGNTEAFF. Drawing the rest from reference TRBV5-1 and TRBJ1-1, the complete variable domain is KAGVTQTPRYLIKTRGQQVTLSCSPISGHRSVSWYQQTPGQGLQFLFEYFSETQRNKGNFPGRFSGRQFSNSRSEMNVSTLELGDSALYLCASREGTGNTEAFFGQGTRLTVV.

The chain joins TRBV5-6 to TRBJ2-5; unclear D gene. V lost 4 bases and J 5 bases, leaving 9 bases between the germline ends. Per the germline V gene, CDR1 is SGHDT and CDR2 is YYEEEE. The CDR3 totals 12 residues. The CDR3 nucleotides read TGTGCCAGCAGCCCTGGGATGGAGACCCAGTACTTC. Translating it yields CASSPGMETQYF.

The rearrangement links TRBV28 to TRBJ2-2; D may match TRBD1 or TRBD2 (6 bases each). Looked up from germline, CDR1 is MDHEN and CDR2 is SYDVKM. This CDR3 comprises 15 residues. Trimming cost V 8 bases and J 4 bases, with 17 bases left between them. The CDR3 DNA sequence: TGTGCCAGCCAGCTGGAGGGGGGAGGCACCGGGGAGCTGTTTTTT. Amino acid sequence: CASQLEGGGTGELFF.

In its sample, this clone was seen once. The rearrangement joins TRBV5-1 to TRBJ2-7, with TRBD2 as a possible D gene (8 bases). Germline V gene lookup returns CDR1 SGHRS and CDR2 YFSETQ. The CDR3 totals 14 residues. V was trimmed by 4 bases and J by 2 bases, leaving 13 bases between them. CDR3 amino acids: CASSREGAPYEQYF. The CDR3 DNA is TGCGCCAGCAGCCGGGAGGGGGCTCCCTACGAGCAGTACTTC.

The chain's CDR3 is CAGGQDSGNTIYF. CDR3 nucleotide sequence: TGTGCCGGGGGCCAGGACTCTGGAAACACCATATATTTT. This chain links TRBV30 with TRBJ1-3; D is perhaps TRBD1 (6 bases). V lost 8 bases, J lost 0 bases, and 11 bases lay in between. Germline-derived CDR1 and CDR2 are GTSNPN and SVGIG (reference sequence). This CDR3 contains 13 residues.

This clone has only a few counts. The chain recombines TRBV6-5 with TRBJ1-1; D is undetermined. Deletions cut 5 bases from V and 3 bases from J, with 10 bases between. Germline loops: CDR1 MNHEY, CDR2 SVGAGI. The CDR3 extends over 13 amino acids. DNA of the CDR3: TGTGCCAGCAGTCAGACCGGAGACACTGAAGCTTTCTTT. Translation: CASSQTGDTEAFF.

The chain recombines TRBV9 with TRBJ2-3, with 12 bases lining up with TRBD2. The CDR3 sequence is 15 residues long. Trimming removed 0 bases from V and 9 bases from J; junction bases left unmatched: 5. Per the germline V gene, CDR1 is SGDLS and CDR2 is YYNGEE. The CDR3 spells CASSVVASGRGTQYF. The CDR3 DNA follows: TGTGCCAGCAGCGTAGTGGCTAGCGGGAGGGGGACGCAGTATTTT.

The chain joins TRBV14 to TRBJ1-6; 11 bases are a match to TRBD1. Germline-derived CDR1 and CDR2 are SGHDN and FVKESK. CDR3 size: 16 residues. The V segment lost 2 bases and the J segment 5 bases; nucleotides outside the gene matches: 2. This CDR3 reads CASSQWTGGDNSPLHF. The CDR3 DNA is TGTGCCAGCAGCCAATGGACAGGGGGCGATAATTCACCCCTCCACTTT. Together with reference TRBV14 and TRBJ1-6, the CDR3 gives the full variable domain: EAGVTQFPSHSVIEKGQTVTLRCDPISGHDNLYWYRRVMGKEIKFLLHFVKESKQDESGMPNNRFLAERTGGTYSTLKVQPAELEDSGVYFCASSQWTGGDNSPLHFGNGTRLTVT.

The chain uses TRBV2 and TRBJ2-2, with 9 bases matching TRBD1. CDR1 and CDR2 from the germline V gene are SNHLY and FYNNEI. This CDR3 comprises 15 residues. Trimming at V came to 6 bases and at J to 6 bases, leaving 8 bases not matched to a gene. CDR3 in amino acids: CASSGGQGKAGELFF. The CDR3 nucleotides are TGTGCCAGCAGCGGGGGACAGGGCAAAGCCGGGGAGCTGTTTTTT.

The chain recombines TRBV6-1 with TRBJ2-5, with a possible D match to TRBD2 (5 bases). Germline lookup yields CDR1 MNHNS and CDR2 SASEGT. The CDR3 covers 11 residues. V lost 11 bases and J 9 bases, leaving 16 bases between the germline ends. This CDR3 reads CASAVYEAQYF. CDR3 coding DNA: TGTGCCTCAGCGGTTTATGAAGCCCAGTACTTC.

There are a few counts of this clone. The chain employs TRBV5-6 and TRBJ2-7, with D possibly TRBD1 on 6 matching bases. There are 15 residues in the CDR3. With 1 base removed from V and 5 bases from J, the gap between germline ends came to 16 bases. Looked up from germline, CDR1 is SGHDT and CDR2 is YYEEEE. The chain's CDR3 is CASSLWGLWTDEQYF. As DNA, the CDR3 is TGTGCCAGCAGCTTGTGGGGGCTGTGGACGGACGAGCAGTACTTC.

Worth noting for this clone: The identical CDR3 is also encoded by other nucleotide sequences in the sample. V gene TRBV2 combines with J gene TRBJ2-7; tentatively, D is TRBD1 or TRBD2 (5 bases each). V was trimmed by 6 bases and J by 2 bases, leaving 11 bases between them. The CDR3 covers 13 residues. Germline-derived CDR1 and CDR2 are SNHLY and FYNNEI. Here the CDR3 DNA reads TGTGCCAGCAGGGGGGATTCAACCTACGAGCAGTACTTC. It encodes CASRGDSTYEQYF.

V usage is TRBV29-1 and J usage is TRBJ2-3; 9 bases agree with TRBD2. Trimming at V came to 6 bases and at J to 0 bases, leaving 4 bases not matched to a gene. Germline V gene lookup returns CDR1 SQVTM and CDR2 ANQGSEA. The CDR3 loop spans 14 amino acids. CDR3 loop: CSVIGTSSTDTQYF. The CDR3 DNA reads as TGCAGCGTCATCGGGACTAGCAGCACAGATACGCAGTATTTT.

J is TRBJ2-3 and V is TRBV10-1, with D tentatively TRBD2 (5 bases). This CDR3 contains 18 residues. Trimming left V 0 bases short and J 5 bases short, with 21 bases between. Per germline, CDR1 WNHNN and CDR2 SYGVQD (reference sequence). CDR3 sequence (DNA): TGCGCCAGCAGTGAGTCGACTAAGGCTGCGAACTTGAGAGATACGCAGTATTTT. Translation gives CASSESTKAANLRDTQYF.

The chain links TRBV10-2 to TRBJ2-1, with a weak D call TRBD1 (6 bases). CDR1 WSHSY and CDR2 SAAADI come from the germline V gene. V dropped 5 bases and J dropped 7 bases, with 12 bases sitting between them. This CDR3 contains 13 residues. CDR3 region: CASSSWGPNEQFF. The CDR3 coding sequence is TGCGCCAGCAGTTCTTGGGGGCCGAATGAGCAGTTCTTC.

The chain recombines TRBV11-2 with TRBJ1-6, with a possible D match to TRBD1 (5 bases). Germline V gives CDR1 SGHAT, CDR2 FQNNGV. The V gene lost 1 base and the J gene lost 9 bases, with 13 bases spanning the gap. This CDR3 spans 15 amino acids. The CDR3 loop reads CASSLGDLMGSPLHF. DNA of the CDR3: TGTGCCAGCAGCTTAGGGGACCTCATGGGTTCACCCCTCCACTTT. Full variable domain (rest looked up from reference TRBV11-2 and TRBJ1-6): EAGVAQSPRYKIIEKRQSVAFWCNPISGHATLYWYQQILGQGPKLLIQFQNNGVVDDSQLPKDRFSAERLKGVDSTLKIQPAKLEDSAVYLCASSLGDLMGSPLHFGNGTRLTVT.

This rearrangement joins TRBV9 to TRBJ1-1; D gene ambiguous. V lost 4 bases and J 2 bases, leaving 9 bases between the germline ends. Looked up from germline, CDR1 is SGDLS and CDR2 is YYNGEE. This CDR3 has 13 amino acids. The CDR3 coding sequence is TGTGCCAGCAGCATCGGACCAAACACTGAAGCTTTCTTT. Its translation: CASSIGPNTEAFF.

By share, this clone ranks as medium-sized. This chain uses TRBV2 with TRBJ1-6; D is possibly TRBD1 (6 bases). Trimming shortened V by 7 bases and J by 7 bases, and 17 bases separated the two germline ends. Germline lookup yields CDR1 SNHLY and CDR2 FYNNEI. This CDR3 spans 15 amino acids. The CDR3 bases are TGTGCCAGCAAGGAGGGGGGATCGGGCAATTCACCCCTCCACTTT. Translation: CASKEGGSGNSPLHF. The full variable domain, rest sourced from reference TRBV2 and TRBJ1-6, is EPEVTQTPSHQVTQMGQEVILRCVPISNHLYFYWYRQILGQKVEFLVSFYNNEISEKSEIFDDQFSVERPDGSNFTLKIRSTKLEDSAMYFCASKEGGSGNSPLHFGNGTRLTVT.

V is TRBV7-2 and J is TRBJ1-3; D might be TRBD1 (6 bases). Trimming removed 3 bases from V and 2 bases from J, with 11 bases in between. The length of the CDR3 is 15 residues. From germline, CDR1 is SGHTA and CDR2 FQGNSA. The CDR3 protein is CASSFSGGPGNTIYF. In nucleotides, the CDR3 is TGTGCCAGCAGCTTTTCCGGGGGGCCTGGAAACACCATATATTTT.

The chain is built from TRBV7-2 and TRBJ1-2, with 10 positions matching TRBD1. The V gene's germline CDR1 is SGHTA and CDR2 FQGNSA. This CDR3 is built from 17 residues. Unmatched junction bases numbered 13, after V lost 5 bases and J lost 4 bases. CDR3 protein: CASSKLGTGVYPYGYTF. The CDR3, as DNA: TGTGCCAGCAGCAAGTTAGGGACAGGGGTGTACCCCTATGGCTACACCTTC.

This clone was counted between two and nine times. The CDR3 DNA reads as TGTGCCACACAGACAGTGGGAGCTAACTATGGCTACACCTTC. Protein: CATQTVGANYGYTF. This chain connects TRBV10-3 to TRBJ1-2; a possible D gene is TRBD1 (5 bases). Trimming left V 10 bases short and J 0 bases short, with 15 bases between. The V gene's germline CDR1 is ENHRY and CDR2 SYGVKD. The CDR3 sequence is 14 residues long.

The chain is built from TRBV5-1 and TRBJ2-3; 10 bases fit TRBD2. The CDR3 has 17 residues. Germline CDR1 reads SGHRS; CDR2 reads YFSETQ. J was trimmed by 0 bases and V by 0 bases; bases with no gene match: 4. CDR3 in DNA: TGCGCCAGCAGCTTGGTTCTAGCGGGAGCCAGCACAGATACGCAGTATTTT. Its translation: CASSLVLAGASTDTQYF.

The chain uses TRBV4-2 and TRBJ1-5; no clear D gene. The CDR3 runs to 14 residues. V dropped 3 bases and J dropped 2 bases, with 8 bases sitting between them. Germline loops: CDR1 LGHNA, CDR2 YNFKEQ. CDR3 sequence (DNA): TGTGCCAGCAGCCAGCGGCTTGGCAATCAGCCCCAGCATTTT. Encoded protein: CASSQRLGNQPQHF.

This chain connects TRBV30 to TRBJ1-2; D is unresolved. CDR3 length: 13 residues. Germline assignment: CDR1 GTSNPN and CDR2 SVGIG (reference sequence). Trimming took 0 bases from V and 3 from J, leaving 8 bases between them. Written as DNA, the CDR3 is TGTGCCTGGAGTGTCTCGGGGTACTATGGCTACACCTTC. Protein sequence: CAWSVSGYYGYTF.

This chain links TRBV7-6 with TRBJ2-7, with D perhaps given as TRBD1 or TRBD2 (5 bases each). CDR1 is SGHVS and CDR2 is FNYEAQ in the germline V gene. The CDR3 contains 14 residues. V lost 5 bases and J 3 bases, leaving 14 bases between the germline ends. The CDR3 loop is CASSPSGTVYEQYF. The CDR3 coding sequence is TGTGCCAGCAGCCCCTCCGGGACGGTCTACGAGCAGTACTTC.